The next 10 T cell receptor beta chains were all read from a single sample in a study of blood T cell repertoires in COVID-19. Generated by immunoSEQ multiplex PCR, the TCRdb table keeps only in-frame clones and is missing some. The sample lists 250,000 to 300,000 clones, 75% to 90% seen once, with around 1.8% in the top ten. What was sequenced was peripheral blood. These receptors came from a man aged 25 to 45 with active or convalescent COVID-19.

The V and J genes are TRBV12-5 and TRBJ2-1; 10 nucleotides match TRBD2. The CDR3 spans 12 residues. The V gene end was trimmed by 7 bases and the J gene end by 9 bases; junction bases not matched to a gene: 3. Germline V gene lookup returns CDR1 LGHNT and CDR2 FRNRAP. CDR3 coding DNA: TGTGCTAGTGAGGCTAGCGGGGGTGAGCAGTTCTTC. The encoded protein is CASEASGGEQFF.

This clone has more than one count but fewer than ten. CDR3 in amino acids: CASSQDSTGGGYTF. The CDR3 coding sequence is TGTGCCAGCAGCCAAGATTCGACAGGGGGCGGCTACACCTTC. J is TRBJ1-2 and V is TRBV3-1 (or the pseudogene TRBV3-2); TRBD1 matches 10 bases. The germline CDR1 and CDR2 sequences are LGHDT and YNNKEL (reference sequence). The CDR3 runs 14 residues. The V and J ends lost 0 bases and 8 bases, in that order; junction bases with no gene match: 3.

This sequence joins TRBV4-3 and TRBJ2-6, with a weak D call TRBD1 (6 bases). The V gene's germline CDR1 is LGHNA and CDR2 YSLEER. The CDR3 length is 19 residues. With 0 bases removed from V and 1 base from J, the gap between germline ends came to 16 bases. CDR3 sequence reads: CASSQDLGRGYSGANVLTF. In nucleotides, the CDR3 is TGCGCCAGCAGCCAAGATCTCGGCAGGGGTTATTCTGGGGCCAACGTCCTGACTTTC.

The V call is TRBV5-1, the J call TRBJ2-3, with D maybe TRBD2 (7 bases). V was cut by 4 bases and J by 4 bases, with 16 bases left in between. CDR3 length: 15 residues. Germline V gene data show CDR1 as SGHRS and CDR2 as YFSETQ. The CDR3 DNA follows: TGCGCCAGCAGCAGTGGGGGGGCCGGCGCAGATACGCAGTATTTT. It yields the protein CASSSGGAGADTQYF.

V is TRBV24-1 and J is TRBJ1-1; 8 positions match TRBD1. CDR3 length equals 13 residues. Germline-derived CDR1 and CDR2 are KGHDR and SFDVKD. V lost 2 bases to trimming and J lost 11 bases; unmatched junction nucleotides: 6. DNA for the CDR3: TGTGCCACCAGTGATTGGGCAGGGGGCGGCGCTTTCTTT. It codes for CATSDWAGGGAFF.

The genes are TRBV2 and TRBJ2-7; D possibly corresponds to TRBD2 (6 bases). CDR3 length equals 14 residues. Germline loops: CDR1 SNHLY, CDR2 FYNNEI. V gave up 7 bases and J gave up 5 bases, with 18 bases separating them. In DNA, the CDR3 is TGTGCCAGCACCCCCGGGTTGTCTAGCGACGAGCAGTACTTC. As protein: CASTPGLSSDEQYF.

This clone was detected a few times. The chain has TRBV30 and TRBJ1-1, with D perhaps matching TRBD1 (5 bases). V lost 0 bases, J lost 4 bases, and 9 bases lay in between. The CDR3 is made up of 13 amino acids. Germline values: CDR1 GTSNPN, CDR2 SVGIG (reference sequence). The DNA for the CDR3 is TGTGCCTGGAGTGTAGGGGAGGGCACTGAAGCTTTCTTT. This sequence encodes CAWSVGEGTEAFF.

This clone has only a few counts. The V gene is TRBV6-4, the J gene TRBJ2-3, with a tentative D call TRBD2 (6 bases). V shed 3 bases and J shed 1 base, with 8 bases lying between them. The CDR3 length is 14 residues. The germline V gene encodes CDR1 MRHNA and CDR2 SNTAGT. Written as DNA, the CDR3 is TGTGCCAGCAGTGATTCGGGGGGCACAGATACGCAGTATTTT. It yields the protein CASSDSGGTDTQYF.

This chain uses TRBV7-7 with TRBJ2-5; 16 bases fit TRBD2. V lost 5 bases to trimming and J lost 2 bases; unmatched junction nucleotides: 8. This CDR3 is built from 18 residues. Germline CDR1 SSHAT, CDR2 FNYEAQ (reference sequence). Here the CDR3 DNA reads TGTGCCAGCAGCCACGGGACTAGCGGGGGGGCGAGGCAAGAGACCCAGTACTTC. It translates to CASSHGTSGGARQETQYF. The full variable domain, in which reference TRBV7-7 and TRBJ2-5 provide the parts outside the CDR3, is GAGVSQSPRYKVTKRGQDVTLRCDPISSHATLYWYQQALGQGPEFLTYFNYEAQPDKSGLPSDRFSAERPEGSISTLTIQRTEQRDSAMYRCASSHGTSGGARQETQYFGPGTRLLVL.

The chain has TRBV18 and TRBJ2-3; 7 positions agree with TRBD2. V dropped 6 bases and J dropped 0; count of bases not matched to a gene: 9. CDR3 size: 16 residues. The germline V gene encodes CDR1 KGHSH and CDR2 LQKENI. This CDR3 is CASSPRLASSTDTQYF. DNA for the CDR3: TGTGCCAGCTCCCCCAGACTAGCTTCTAGCACAGATACGCAGTATTTT.